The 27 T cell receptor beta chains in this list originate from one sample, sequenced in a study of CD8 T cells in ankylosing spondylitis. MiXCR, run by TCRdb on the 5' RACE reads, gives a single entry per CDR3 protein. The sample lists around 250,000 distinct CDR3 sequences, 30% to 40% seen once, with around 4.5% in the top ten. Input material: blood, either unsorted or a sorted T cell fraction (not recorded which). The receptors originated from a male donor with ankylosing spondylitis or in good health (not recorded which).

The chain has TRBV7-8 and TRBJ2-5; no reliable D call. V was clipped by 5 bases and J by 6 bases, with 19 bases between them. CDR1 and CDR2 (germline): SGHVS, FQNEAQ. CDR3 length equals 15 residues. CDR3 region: CASSPLLAFLKTQYF. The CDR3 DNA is TGTGCCAGCAGCCCACTCCTCGCCTTTCTGAAGACCCAGTACTTC.

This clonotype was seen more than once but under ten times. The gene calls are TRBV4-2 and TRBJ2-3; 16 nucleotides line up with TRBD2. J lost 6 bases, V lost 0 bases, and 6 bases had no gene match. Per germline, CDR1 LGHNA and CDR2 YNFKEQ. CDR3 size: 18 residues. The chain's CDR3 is CASSQEGTSGGARDTQYF. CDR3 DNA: TGTGCCAGCAGCCAAGAGGGGACTAGCGGGGGGGCGAGGGATACGCAGTATTTT.

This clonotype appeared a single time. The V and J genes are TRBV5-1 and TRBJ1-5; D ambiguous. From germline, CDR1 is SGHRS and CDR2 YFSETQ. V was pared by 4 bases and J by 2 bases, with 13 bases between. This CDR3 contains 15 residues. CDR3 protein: CASSPGWVGNQPQHF. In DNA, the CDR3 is TGCGCCAGCAGCCCGGGGTGGGTGGGCAATCAGCCCCAGCATTTT. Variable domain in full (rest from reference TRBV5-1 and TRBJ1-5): KAGVTQTPRYLIKTRGQQVTLSCSPISGHRSVSWYQQTPGQGLQFLFEYFSETQRNKGNFPGRFSGRQFSNSRSEMNVSTLELGDSALYLCASSPGWVGNQPQHFGDGTRLSIL.

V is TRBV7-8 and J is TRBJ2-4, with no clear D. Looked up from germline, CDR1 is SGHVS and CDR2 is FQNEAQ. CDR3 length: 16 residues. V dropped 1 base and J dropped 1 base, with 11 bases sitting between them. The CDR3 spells CASSLGASLAKNIQYF. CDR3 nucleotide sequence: TGTGCCAGCAGCTTAGGGGCATCCCTGGCCAAAAACATTCAGTACTTC.

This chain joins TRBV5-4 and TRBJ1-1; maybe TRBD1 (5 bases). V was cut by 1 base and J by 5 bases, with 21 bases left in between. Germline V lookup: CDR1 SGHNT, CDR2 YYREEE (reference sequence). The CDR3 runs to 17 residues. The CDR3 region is CASSLKPGRGMYTEAFF. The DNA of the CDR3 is TGTGCCAGCAGCTTGAAGCCTGGCCGGGGGATGTATACTGAAGCTTTCTTT.

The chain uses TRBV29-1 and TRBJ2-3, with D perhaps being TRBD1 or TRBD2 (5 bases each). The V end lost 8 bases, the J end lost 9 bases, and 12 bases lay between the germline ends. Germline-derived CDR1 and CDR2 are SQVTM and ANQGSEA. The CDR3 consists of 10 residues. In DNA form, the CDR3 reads TGCAGCACCGGGACCCACACGCAGTATTTT. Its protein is CSTGTHTQYF.

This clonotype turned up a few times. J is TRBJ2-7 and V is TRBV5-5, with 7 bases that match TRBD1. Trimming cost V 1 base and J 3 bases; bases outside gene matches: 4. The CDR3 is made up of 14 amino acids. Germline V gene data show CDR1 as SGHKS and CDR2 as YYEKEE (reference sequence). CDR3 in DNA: TGTGCCAGCAGCTTGACAGGGGCGGACTACGAGCAGTACTTC. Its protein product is CASSLTGADYEQYF.

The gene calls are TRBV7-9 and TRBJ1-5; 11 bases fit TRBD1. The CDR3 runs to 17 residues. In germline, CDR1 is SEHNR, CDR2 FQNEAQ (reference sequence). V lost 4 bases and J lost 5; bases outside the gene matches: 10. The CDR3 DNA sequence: TGTGCCAGCAGCTCCGGGACAGGGGGGTCCGAGGATCAGCCCCAGCATTTT. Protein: CASSSGTGGSEDQPQHF.

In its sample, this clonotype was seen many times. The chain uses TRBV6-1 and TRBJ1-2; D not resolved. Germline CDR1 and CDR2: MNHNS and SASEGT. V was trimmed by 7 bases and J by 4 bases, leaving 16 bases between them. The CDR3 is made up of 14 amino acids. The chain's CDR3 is CASTKRRNAYGYTF. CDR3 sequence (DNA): TGTGCCAGCACTAAACGAAGGAACGCCTATGGCTACACCTTC.

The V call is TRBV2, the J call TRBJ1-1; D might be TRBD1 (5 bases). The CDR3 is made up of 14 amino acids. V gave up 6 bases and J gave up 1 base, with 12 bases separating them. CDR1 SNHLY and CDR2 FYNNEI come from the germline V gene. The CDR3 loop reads CASRPPGPNTEAFF. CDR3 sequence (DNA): TGTGCCAGCAGACCGCCAGGGCCGAACACTGAAGCTTTCTTT. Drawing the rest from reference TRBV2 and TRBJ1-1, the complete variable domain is EPEVTQTPSHQVTQMGQEVILRCVPISNHLYFYWYRQILGQKVEFLVSFYNNEISEKSEIFDDQFSVERPDGSNFTLKIRSTKLEDSAMYFCASRPPGPNTEAFFGQGTRLTVV.

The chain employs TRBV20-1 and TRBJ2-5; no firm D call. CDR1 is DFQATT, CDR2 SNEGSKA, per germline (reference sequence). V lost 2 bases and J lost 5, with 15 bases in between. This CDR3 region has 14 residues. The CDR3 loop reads CSARWPRGWETQYF. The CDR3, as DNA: TGCAGTGCTAGATGGCCCCGAGGATGGGAGACCCAGTACTTC.

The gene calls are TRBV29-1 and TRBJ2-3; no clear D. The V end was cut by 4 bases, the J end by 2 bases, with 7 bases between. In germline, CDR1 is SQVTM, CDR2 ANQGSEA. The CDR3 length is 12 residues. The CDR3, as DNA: TGCAGCGTTGTGGGGAACACAGATACGCAGTATTTT. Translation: CSVVGNTDTQYF.

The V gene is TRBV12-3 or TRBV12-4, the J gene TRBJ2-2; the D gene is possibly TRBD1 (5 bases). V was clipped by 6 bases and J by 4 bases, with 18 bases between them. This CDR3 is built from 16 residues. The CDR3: CASRNSGISGTGELFF. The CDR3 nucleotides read TGTGCCAGCAGAAACTCAGGGATCTCGGGCACCGGGGAGCTGTTTTTT.

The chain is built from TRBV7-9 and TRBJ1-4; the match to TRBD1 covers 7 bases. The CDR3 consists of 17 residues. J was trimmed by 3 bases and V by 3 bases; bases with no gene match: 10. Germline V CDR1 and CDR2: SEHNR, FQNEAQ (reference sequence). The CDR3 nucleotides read TGTGCCAGCAGCTTGGGGGACAGTGCCGCAGCTAATGAAAAACTGTTTTTT. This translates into CASSLGDSAAANEKLFF.

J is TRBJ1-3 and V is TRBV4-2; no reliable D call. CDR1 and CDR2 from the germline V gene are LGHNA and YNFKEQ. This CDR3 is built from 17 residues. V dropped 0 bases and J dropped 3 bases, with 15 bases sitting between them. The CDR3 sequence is CASSQDPGVVFGNTIYF. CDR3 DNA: TGTGCCAGCAGCCAAGATCCCGGGGTGGTGTTTGGAAACACCATATATTTT.

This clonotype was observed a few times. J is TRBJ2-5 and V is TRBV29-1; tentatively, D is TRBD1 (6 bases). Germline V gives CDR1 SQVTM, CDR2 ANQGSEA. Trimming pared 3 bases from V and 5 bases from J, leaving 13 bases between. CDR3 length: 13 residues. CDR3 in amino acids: CSVEWQGKETQYF. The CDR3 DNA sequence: TGCAGCGTTGAGTGGCAGGGGAAGGAGACCCAGTACTTC.

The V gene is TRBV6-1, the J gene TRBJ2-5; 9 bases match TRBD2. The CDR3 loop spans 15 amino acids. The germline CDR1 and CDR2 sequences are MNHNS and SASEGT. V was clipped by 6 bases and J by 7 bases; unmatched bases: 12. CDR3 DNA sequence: TGTGCCAGCAGCCAAGCGGGGGGCGCGGGAGGGACCCAGTACTTC. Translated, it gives CASSQAGGAGGTQYF.

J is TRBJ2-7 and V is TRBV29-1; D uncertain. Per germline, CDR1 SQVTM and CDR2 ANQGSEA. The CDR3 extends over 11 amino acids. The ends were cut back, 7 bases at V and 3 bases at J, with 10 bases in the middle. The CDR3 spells CSANFLYEQYF. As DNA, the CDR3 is TGCAGCGCAAACTTCCTCTACGAGCAGTACTTC.

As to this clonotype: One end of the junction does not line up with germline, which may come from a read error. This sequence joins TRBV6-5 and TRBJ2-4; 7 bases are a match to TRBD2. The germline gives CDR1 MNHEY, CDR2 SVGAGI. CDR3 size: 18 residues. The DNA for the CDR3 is TGTGCCAGCAGTTACTTCCGGCGGGGGAACCTAGCCAAAAACATGCAGTACTTC. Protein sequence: CASSYFRRGNLAKNMQYF.

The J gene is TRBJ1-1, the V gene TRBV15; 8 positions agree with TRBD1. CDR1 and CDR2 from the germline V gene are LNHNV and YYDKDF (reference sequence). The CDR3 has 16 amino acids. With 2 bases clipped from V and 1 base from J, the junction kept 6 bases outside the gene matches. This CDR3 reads CATSRSLTGANTEAFF. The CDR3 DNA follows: TGTGCCACCAGCAGATCCTTGACAGGGGCGAACACTGAAGCTTTCTTT.

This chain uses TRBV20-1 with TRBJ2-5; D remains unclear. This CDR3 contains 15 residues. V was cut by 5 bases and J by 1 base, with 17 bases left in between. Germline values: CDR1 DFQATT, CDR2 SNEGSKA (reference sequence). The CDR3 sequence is CSAPGPDPLQETQYF. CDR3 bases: TGCAGTGCTCCTGGGCCTGACCCGCTCCAAGAGACCCAGTACTTC.

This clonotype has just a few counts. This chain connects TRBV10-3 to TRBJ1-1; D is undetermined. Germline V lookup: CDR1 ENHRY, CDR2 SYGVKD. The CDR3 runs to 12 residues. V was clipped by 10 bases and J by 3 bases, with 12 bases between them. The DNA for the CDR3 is TGTGCCACCTTGGACGACCACACTGAAGCTTTCTTT. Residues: CATLDDHTEAFF.

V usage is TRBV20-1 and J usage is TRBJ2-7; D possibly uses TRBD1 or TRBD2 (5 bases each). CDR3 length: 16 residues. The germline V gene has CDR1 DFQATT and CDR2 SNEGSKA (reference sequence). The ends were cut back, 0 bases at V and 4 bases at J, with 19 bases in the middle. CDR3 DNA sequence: TGCAGTGCTAGAGATGTCAAGGGGACCGAGACTTACGAGCAGTACTTC. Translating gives CSARDVKGTETYEQYF.

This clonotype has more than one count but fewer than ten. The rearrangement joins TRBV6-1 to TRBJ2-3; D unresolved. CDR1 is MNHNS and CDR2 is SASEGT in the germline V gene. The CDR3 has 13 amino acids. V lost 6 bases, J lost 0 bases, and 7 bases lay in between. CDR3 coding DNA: TGTGCCAGCAGGGCACATAGCACAGATACGCAGTATTTT. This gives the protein CASRAHSTDTQYF.

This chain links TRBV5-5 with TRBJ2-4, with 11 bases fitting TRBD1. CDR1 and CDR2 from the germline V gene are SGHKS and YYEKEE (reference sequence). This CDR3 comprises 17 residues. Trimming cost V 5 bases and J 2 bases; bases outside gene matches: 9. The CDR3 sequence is CASSSQGTGGPKNIQYF. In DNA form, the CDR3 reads TGTGCCAGCAGTTCCCAGGGGACAGGGGGTCCCAAAAACATTCAGTACTTC.

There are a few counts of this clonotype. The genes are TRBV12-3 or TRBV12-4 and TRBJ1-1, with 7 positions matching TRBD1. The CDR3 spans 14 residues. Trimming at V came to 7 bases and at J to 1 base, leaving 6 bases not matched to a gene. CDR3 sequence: CASKPTGTNTEAFF. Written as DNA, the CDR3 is TGTGCCAGCAAACCGACAGGGACGAACACTGAAGCTTTCTTT.

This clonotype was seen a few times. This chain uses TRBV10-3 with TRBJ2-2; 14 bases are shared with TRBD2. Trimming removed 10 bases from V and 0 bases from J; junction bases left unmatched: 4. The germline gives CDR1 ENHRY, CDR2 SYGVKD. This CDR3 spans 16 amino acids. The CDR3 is CATGTSGGPNTGELFF. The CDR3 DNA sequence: TGTGCCACCGGGACTAGCGGGGGCCCGAACACCGGGGAGCTGTTTTTT.